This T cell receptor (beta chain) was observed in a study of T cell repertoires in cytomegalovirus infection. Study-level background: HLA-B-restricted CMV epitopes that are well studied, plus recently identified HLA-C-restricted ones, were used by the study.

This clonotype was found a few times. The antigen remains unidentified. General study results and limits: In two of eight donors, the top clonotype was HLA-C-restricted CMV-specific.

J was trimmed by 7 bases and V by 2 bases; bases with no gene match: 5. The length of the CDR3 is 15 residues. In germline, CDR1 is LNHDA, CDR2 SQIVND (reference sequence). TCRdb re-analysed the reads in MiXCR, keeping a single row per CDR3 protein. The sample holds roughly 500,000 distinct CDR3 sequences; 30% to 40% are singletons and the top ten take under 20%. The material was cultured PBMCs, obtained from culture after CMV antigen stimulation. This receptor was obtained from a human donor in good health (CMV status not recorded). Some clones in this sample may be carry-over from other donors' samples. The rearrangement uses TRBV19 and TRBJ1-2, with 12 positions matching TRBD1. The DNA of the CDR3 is TGTGCCAGTAGTATAATGGGACAGGGGGCTGCTGGCTACACCTTC. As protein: CASSIMGQGAAGYTF.